These 9 T cell receptor beta chains were all obtained from the same sample, sequenced in a study of blood T cell repertoires in COVID-19 (dated by TCRdb to 2018 to 2021). The library was produced with the immunoSEQ multiplex PCR assay. TCRdb retrieved this table from immuneACCESS and kept in-frame rearrangements only. Not all clones are present; in checked studies, unresolved V genes account for under half, and no reason is known for the remainder. Across this sample there are about 140,000 clones, with about 86% seen only once. The ten largest clonotypes hold around 8.6% of the sample. The sequencing input was peripheral blood. The receptor source for this set is a human donor in a cohort sampled during active COVID-19.

The V call is TRBV5-1, the J call TRBJ1-3; the match to TRBD1 covers 8 bases. The CDR3 loop spans 18 amino acids. Germline loops: CDR1 SGHRS, CDR2 YFSETQ. Trimming took 4 bases from V and 0 from J; bases not matched to a gene: 12. The CDR3 DNA sequence: TGCGCCAGCAGCCCCGGCCAGGGGGCCTTCTTCTCTGGAAACACCATATATTTT. This gives the protein CASSPGQGAFFSGNTIYF.

The chain employs TRBV10-3 and TRBJ1-2, with 8 bases fitting TRBD1. This CDR3 has 14 amino acids. The germline gives CDR1 ENHRY, CDR2 SYGVKD. Trimming removed 8 bases from V and 3 bases from J; junction bases left unmatched: 8. CDR3 nucleotide sequence: TGTGCCATCGGACGGGACAGGTCCGACTATGGCTACACCTTC. Translation gives CAIGRDRSDYGYTF.

The rearrangement links TRBV13 to TRBJ2-7, with a possible D match to TRBD1 (7 bases). With 6 bases removed from V and 1 base from J, the gap between germline ends came to 13 bases. The length of the CDR3 is 14 residues. Germline V gene sequence: CDR1 PRHDT, CDR2 FYEKMQ (reference sequence). The CDR3 DNA reads TGTGCCAGCAGGCAGGGGGGAATTTCCTACGAGCAGTACTTC. Its translation is CASRQGGISYEQYF.

This clone appeared a few times. The chain combines TRBV5-1 with TRBJ1-6; D may be TRBD1 (5 bases). CDR1 is SGHRS and CDR2 is YFSETQ in the germline V gene. With 3 bases removed from V and 7 bases from J, the gap between germline ends came to 11 bases. The CDR3 is 14 amino acids. The CDR3 DNA is TGCGCCAGCAGCTCTGACAAGGGGAATTCACCCCTCCACTTT. This sequence encodes CASSSDKGNSPLHF.

This clone appeared a few times. The chain is built from TRBV5-1 and TRBJ2-3; TRBD1 might be the D (6 bases). This CDR3 is 14 amino acids long. Deletions cut 3 bases from V and 4 bases from J, with 12 bases between. Per the germline V gene, CDR1 is SGHRS and CDR2 is YFSETQ. The CDR3 here is CASSSTGWADTQYF. CDR3 DNA: TGCGCCAGCAGCTCCACAGGGTGGGCAGATACGCAGTATTTT.

This sequence joins TRBV6-2 or TRBV6-3 and TRBJ1-1; D is undetermined. The CDR3 has 14 amino acids. V lost 0 bases, J lost 1 base, and 6 bases lay in between. Germline V gene sequence: CDR1 MNHEY, CDR2 SVGEGT. The DNA of the CDR3 is TGTGCCAGCAGTTACTCACGCAGGAACACTGAAGCTTTCTTT. Amino acids: CASSYSRRNTEAFF.

This clone appeared once. This rearrangement joins TRBV3-1 (or the pseudogene TRBV3-2) to TRBJ2-2; D not certain. CDR3 length equals 12 residues. Trimming stripped 6 bases from V and 7 bases from J, with 9 bases between. In germline, CDR1 is LGHDT, CDR2 YNNKEL (reference sequence). The CDR3 here is CASSLGSGELFF. CDR3 DNA sequence: TGTGCCAGCAGTCTCGGTAGCGGGGAGCTGTTTTTT.

The chain carries TRBV5-4 and TRBJ1-3; 7 positions match TRBD1. The CDR3 has 17 residues. The V and J ends lost 3 bases and 1 base, in that order; junction bases with no gene match: 10. Per germline, CDR1 SGHNT and CDR2 YYREEE (reference sequence). CDR3 DNA: TGTGCCAGCAGCTCAGGGGGTATGCAGCGTTCTGGAAACACCATATATTTT. As protein: CASSSGGMQRSGNTIYF. The variable domain in full, with the rest retrieved from reference TRBV5-4 and TRBJ1-3, is ETGVTQSPTHLIKTRGQQVTLRCSSQSGHNTVSWYQQALGQGPQFIFQYYREEENGRGNFPPRFSGLQFPNYSSELNVNALELDDSALYLCASSSGGMQRSGNTIYFGEGSWLTVV.

The genes are TRBV5-5 and TRBJ1-6; TRBD1 is a possible D gene (5 bases). This CDR3 has 14 amino acids. Germline V gene sequence: CDR1 SGHKS, CDR2 YYEKEE (reference sequence). Trimming pared 4 bases from V and 10 bases from J, leaving 15 bases between. In DNA, the CDR3 is TGTGCCAGCAGCCCGGGGCAGGGAGGCTCACCCCTCCACTTT. As protein: CASSPGQGGSPLHF.